This T cell receptor beta chain was observed in a study of blood T cell repertoires in COVID-19. Study-wide context: The United States, Italy and Spain were the sources of the acute and convalescent COVID-19 samples. In each case, the material was cDNA or gDNA derived from T cells, B-cell-depleted T cells, or PBMCs.

With 5 bases removed from V and 4 bases from J, the gap between germline ends came to 10 bases. The CDR3 runs to 13 residues. Per the authors' pipeline: Using reference gene primer amplification, nucleated cell counts were estimated. Data came from immunoSEQ multiplex PCR; TCRdb stores just in-frame clones and leaves some out. Clone size and V and J calls were adopted from that table, with D and trimming inferred from the DNA. Here the sample spans roughly 80,000 clones, around four fifths being singletons. The origin of this receptor is a woman aged 55-69 years with acute or convalescent COVID-19. The specimen was peripheral blood. The chain has TRBV12-3 or TRBV12-4 and TRBJ2-3; weak D call: TRBD2 (6 bases). CDR3 bases: TGTGCCAGCAGTGCCACGGGAGCAGATACGCAGTATTTT. It translates to CASSATGADTQYF.